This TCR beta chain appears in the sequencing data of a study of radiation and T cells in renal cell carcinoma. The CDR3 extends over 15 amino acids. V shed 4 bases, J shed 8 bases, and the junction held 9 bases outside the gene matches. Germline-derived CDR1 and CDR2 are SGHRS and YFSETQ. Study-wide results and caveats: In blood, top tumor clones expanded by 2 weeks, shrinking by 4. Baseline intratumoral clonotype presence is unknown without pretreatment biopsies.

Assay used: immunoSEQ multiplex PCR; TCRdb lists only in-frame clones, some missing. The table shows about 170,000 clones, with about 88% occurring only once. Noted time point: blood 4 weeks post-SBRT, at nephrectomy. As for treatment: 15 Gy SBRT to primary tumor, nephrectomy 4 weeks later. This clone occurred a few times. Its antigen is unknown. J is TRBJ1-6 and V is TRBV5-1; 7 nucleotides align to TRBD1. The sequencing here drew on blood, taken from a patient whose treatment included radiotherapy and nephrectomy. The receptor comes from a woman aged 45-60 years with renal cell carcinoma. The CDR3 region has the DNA TGCGCCAGCAGCCCCAGACAGGGTGAGGATTCACCCCTCCACTTT. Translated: CASSPRQGEDSPLHF.